The next 28 T cell receptor beta chains were all read from a single sample in a study of shared clonotypes between healthy human individuals. Using immunoSEQ multiplex PCR, the repertoire was profiled, and TCRdb retains in-frame clones only, with some absent. Altogether hundreds of thousands of clones are present, 72% being singletons, with the ten largest covering roughly 1.8%. Sequencing was carried out using memory CD4+ T cells sorted from blood. Documented subset: CD45RA-negative fraction. Receptor source: a woman in her thirties in good health.

This clone was seen only a few times. The chain joins TRBV5-1 to TRBJ2-2; D gene ambiguous. The CDR3 length is 14 residues. Germline CDR1 reads SGHRS; CDR2 reads YFSETQ. V lost 7 bases to trimming and J lost 0 bases, with 10 bases between them. In DNA form, the CDR3 reads TGCGCCAGCGTAGGTGGTGCGAACACCGGGGAGCTGTTTTTT. Its protein is CASVGGANTGELFF.

V gene TRBV2 combines with J gene TRBJ2-1; no clear D. CDR1 and CDR2 from the germline V gene are SNHLY and FYNNEI. The CDR3 consists of 14 residues. V lost 4 bases and J lost 0, with 7 bases in between. CDR3 residues: CASSGYTSYNEQFF. In nucleotides, the CDR3 is TGTGCCAGCAGTGGATACACCTCCTACAATGAGCAGTTCTTC.

Remarks on this clone: Other DNA sequences within the sample encode an identical CDR3. The chain employs TRBV5-1 and TRBJ1-2; D gene uncertain. CDR3 length equals 13 residues. Trimming left V 0 bases short and J 5 bases short, with 8 bases between. Germline loops: CDR1 SGHRS, CDR2 YFSETQ. The DNA for the CDR3 is TGCGCCAGCAGCTTGGCCGGAGGATATGGCTACACCTTC. This translates into CASSLAGGYGYTF. Full variable domain (rest looked up from reference TRBV5-1 and TRBJ1-2): KAGVTQTPRYLIKTRGQQVTLSCSPISGHRSVSWYQQTPGQGLQFLFEYFSETQRNKGNFPGRFSGRQFSNSRSEMNVSTLELGDSALYLCASSLAGGYGYTFGSGTRLTVV.

The chain couples TRBV19 to TRBJ1-4; no definite D call. CDR3 size: 12 residues. V was clipped by 5 bases and J by 8 bases, with 9 bases between them. Germline CDR1 LNHDA, CDR2 SQIVND (reference sequence). The CDR3 nucleotides are TGTGCCAGTAGTTCGATAGGGGAAAAACTGTTTTTT. This sequence encodes CASSSIGEKLFF.

This chain joins TRBV28 and TRBJ1-2, with TRBD1 matching over 7 bases. V lost 2 bases, J lost 3 bases, and 6 bases stayed unmatched. CDR3 size: 15 residues. CDR1 MDHEN and CDR2 SYDVKM come from the germline V gene. This CDR3 is CASSLLGQNDYGYTF. CDR3 DNA sequence: TGTGCCAGCAGTTTACTGGGACAGAATGACTATGGCTACACCTTC.

The chain employs TRBV4-1 and TRBJ1-5; 7 nucleotides line up with TRBD1. The CDR3 is 17 amino acids. Germline loops: CDR1 MGHRA, CDR2 YSYEKL. V shed 0 bases, J shed 7 bases, and the junction held 12 bases outside the gene matches. The CDR3 DNA reads as TGCGCCAGCAGCCAAGATAGTACAGGGGTCGGCTACCAGCCCCAGCATTTT. It specifies CASSQDSTGVGYQPQHF.

This clone was counted only a few times. The CDR3 here is CSVEDLGTSRGNEQFF. The CDR3, as DNA: TGCAGCGTTGAAGATCTCGGGACTAGTCGGGGCAATGAGCAGTTCTTC. V and J are TRBV29-1 and TRBJ2-1, with 8 bases that match TRBD2. CDR3 length: 16 residues. Losses at the gene ends were 0 bases for V and 6 bases for J; bases not matched to a gene: 10. Germline V gene lookup returns CDR1 SQVTM and CDR2 ANQGSEA.

V and J are TRBV4-1 and TRBJ1-4; D remains ambiguous. The V gene's germline CDR1 is MGHRA and CDR2 YSYEKL. CDR3 size: 15 residues. The germline V and J ends were trimmed by 4 bases and 0 bases, with 9 bases remaining between them. CDR3 in amino acids: CASSLTGPTNEKLFF. The CDR3 coding sequence is TGCGCCAGCAGCCTCACCGGTCCAACTAATGAAAAACTGTTTTTT.

The chain links TRBV29-1 to TRBJ2-5; TRBD2 is a possible D gene (5 bases). Judging by the DNA end, TRBJ2-7 fits better; the J call may be wrong. The V gene's germline CDR1 is SQVTM and CDR2 ANQGSEA. The CDR3 spans 14 residues. The CDR3 region is CSVDIPQGGNEQYF. Here the CDR3 DNA reads TGCAGCGTTGATATTCCCCAAGGAGGAAACGAGCAGTACTTC.

V gene TRBV18 combines with J gene TRBJ2-2, with a possible D match to TRBD1 (5 bases). This CDR3 contains 15 residues. The germline CDR1 and CDR2 sequences are KGHSH and LQKENI. Trimming shortened V by 4 bases and J by 2 bases, and 11 bases separated the two germline ends. CDR3 DNA: TGTGCCAGCTCACAGCAGGGTGAAAACACCGGGGAGCTGTTTTTT. This codes for CASSQQGENTGELFF. Combining the CDR3 with reference TRBV18 and TRBJ2-2 gives the whole variable domain NAGVMQNPRHLVRRRGQEARLRCSPMKGHSHVYWYRQLPEEGLKFMVYLQKENIIDESGMPKERFSAEFPKEGPSILRIQQVVRGDSAAYFCASSQQGENTGELFFGEGSRLTVL.

There are many counts of this clone. For the CDR3, the DNA is TGTGCCAGCAGCGCCAGGGGGGACTCCTACGAGCAGTACTTC. Its protein is CASSARGDSYEQYF. The chain employs TRBV7-2 and TRBJ2-7, with D possibly matching TRBD1 (7 bases). Germline loops: CDR1 SGHTA, CDR2 FQGNSA. Trimming stripped 5 bases from V and 0 bases from J, with 11 bases between. The CDR3 runs to 14 residues.

V is TRBV6-1 and J is TRBJ1-2; D is perhaps TRBD1 (6 bases). Deletions cut 5 bases from V and 4 bases from J, with 14 bases between. Germline-derived CDR1 and CDR2 are MNHNS and SASEGT. The CDR3 consists of 14 residues. CDR3 in DNA: TGTGCCAGCAGTCTTCGGGACACCAGCTATGGCTACACCTTC. This encodes CASSLRDTSYGYTF.

The chain joins TRBV6-1 to TRBJ1-1; 9 nucleotides match TRBD1. V trimming: 6 bases; J trimming: 4 bases; junction bases outside the gene matches: 9. The CDR3 covers 15 residues. The germline CDR1 and CDR2 sequences are MNHNS and SASEGT. For the CDR3, the DNA is TGTGCCAGCAGAGACCTCGGACAGGGGAGCACTGAAGCTTTCTTT. Protein: CASRDLGQGSTEAFF.

The chain has TRBV27 and TRBJ2-1; no reliable D call. This CDR3 is 14 amino acids long. Trimming took off 8 bases at V and 2 bases at J, with 13 bases between the two ends. Germline-derived CDR1 and CDR2 are MNHEY and SMNVEV (reference sequence). CDR3 in amino acids: CASSGVVTYNEQFF. The DNA for the CDR3 is TGTGCCAGCTCCGGAGTCGTTACCTACAATGAGCAGTTCTTC.

This clone appeared once. This chain joins TRBV18 and TRBJ1-2, with 10 bases that match TRBD1. With 4 bases clipped from V and 4 bases from J, the junction kept 9 bases outside the gene matches. The CDR3 has 16 residues. Germline V gives CDR1 KGHSH, CDR2 LQKENI. The CDR3, as DNA: TGTGCCAGCTCACACTTAGGACAGGGGGAACTCTATGGCTACACCTTC. It specifies CASSHLGQGELYGYTF.

The chain links TRBV7-9 to TRBJ1-5; 9 bases line up with TRBD1. This CDR3 comprises 17 residues. Germline values: CDR1 SEHNR, CDR2 FQNEAQ (reference sequence). The ends lost 1 base at V and 3 bases at J; junction bases unmatched: 7. This CDR3 is CASSLGTGGVDNQPQHF. The CDR3 nucleotides are TGTGCCAGCAGCTTAGGAACAGGGGGCGTCGACAATCAGCCCCAGCATTTT.

The genes are TRBV27 and TRBJ2-3; TRBD1 is a possible D gene (5 bases). In germline, CDR1 is MNHEY, CDR2 SMNVEV (reference sequence). V was pared by 3 bases and J by 0 bases, with 10 bases between. This CDR3 spans 15 amino acids. The CDR3, as DNA: TGTGCCAGCAGTTTGCAGGGTATCAGCACAGATACGCAGTATTTT. Translated, it gives CASSLQGISTDTQYF.

The rearrangement uses TRBV28 and TRBJ1-3; D call uncertain. V lost 3 bases and J 2 bases, leaving 8 bases between the germline ends. Germline assignment: CDR1 MDHEN and CDR2 SYDVKM. This CDR3 comprises 14 residues. CDR3 protein: CASSFSRAGNTIYF. The CDR3 DNA reads as TGTGCCAGCAGTTTCTCAAGGGCTGGAAACACCATATATTTT.

The chain links TRBV5-1 to TRBJ2-2; 9 nucleotides align to TRBD1. Germline V gives CDR1 SGHRS, CDR2 YFSETQ. J lost 2 bases, V lost 4 bases, and 3 bases had no gene match. This CDR3 comprises 15 residues. The CDR3 spells CASSMGQGNTGELFF. The CDR3 region has the DNA TGCGCCAGCAGCATGGGACAGGGAAACACCGGGGAGCTGTTTTTT.

The rearrangement links TRBV11-2 to TRBJ2-5, with 11 bases fitting TRBD2. After removal of 5 bases from V and 2 bases from J, the junction contained 13 bases not matched to a gene. This CDR3 comprises 18 residues. CDR1 and CDR2 from the germline V gene are SGHAT and FQNNGV. DNA of the CDR3: TGTGCCAGCAGCACCCTTAGCGGGAGGGCCCCATGGCAAGAGACCCAGTACTTC. It is translated as CASSTLSGRAPWQETQYF.

A remark on this clone: Additional DNA sequences in this sample encode the identical CDR3. The rearrangement joins TRBV19 to TRBJ2-3, with D unclear. The germline CDR1 and CDR2 sequences are LNHDA and SQIVND (reference sequence). V lost 3 bases, J lost 1 base, and 5 bases lay in between. The CDR3 extends over 13 amino acids. CDR3 region: CASSMTRTDTQYF. In DNA form, the CDR3 reads TGTGCCAGTAGTATGACCCGCACAGATACGCAGTATTTT. Supplemented by reference TRBV19 and TRBJ2-3, the full variable domain reads DGGITQSPKYLFRKEGQNVTLSCEQNLNHDAMYWYRQDPGQGLRLIYYSQIVNDFQKGDIAEGYSVSREKKESFPLTVTSAQKNPTAFYLCASSMTRTDTQYFGPGTRLTVL.

This rearrangement joins TRBV29-1 to TRBJ2-5; no definite D call. From germline, CDR1 is SQVTM and CDR2 ANQGSEA. The ends were cut back, 4 bases at V and 5 bases at J, with 14 bases in the middle. The CDR3 spans 13 residues. CDR3 bases: TGCAGCGTTGTTGCCGGCTCGACTGAGACCCAGTACTTC. It yields the protein CSVVAGSTETQYF.

This chain uses TRBV19 with TRBJ2-1; 12 bases match TRBD2. The junction had 7 bases not matched to a gene; V was cut back by 3 bases and J by 1 base. The CDR3 covers 18 residues. Germline assignment: CDR1 LNHDA and CDR2 SQIVND (reference sequence). CDR3 coding DNA: TGTGCCAGTAGTATGACGGGAACTAGCGGGAGGTCCTACAATGAGCAGTTCTTC. Translating it yields CASSMTGTSGRSYNEQFF.

J is TRBJ2-5 and V is TRBV11-2; 9 bases agree with TRBD2. The CDR3 runs to 16 residues. Germline V gene sequence: CDR1 SGHAT, CDR2 FQNNGV. V shed 1 base, J shed 5 bases, and the junction held 8 bases outside the gene matches. CDR3 DNA: TGTGCCAGCAGCTTAGGCGGGCTAGCGGGATGGGAGACCCAGTACTTC. It encodes CASSLGGLAGWETQYF. Full variable domain (rest looked up from reference TRBV11-2 and TRBJ2-5): EAGVAQSPRYKIIEKRQSVAFWCNPISGHATLYWYQQILGQGPKLLIQFQNNGVVDDSQLPKDRFSAERLKGVDSTLKIQPAKLEDSAVYLCASSLGGLAGWETQYFGPGTRLLVL.

The chain joins TRBV29-1 to TRBJ2-6; D assignment may be TRBD1 or TRBD2 (5 bases each). V shed 4 bases and J shed 1 base, with 14 bases lying between them. Per the germline V gene, CDR1 is SQVTM and CDR2 is ANQGSEA. This CDR3 is built from 16 residues. CDR3: CSVVPGSLSGANVLTF. As DNA, the CDR3 is TGCAGCGTTGTCCCAGGGAGTCTTTCTGGGGCCAACGTCCTGACTTTC.

This sequence joins TRBV4-2 and TRBJ2-1, with TRBD1 identical over 8 bases. Germline V lookup: CDR1 LGHNA, CDR2 YNFKEQ. The CDR3 contains 18 residues. The junction had 13 bases not matched to a gene; V was cut back by 3 bases and J by 3 bases. In nucleotides, the CDR3 is TGTGCCAGCAGCCAGCCCGGCGGGACAGGCGGACTCTACAATGAGCAGTTCTTC. This gives the protein CASSQPGGTGGLYNEQFF.

The J gene is TRBJ2-1, the V gene TRBV28, with 7 bases matching TRBD2. V trimming: 4 bases; J trimming: 3 bases; junction bases outside the gene matches: 3. Germline CDR1 is MDHEN and CDR2 is SYDVKM. The CDR3 runs 14 residues. The CDR3: CASSSGLLYNEQFF. In DNA form, the CDR3 reads TGTGCCAGCAGTTCGGGACTACTCTACAATGAGCAGTTCTTC.

This clone was found a few times. The DNA for the CDR3 is TGCGCCAGCAGCGTAGGGGAGACCCAGTACTTC. It specifies CASSVGETQYF. The chain carries TRBV5-1 and TRBJ2-5; unclear D gene. CDR3 length: 11 residues. CDR1 is SGHRS, CDR2 YFSETQ, per germline. Trimming removed 4 bases from V and 5 bases from J, with 6 bases in between. The full variable domain, rest sourced from reference TRBV5-1 and TRBJ2-5, is KAGVTQTPRYLIKTRGQQVTLSCSPISGHRSVSWYQQTPGQGLQFLFEYFSETQRNKGNFPGRFSGRQFSNSRSEMNVSTLELGDSALYLCASSVGETQYFGPGTRLLVL.